The 7 T cell receptor beta chains in this list originate from one sample, sequenced in a study of blood T cell repertoires in COVID-19. Here immunoSEQ multiplex PCR was the method, and the copy in TCRdb shows in-frame clones only, minus some. The table includes approximately 250,000 clones, approximately 85% detected once. The sample comprised PBMCs or T cells enriched from blood (not recorded which). Every receptor here comes from a woman between 25 and 40 years old who had recovered from COVID-19.

This clone has just one count. The rearrangement joins TRBV5-1 to TRBJ1-1; D is ambiguous. Trimming took off 1 base at V and 3 bases at J, with 7 bases between the two ends. The CDR3 is made up of 13 amino acids. Germline loops: CDR1 SGHRS, CDR2 YFSETQ. The DNA for the CDR3 is TGCGCCAGCAGCTTGAAACGGGACACTGAAGCTTTCTTT. It translates to CASSLKRDTEAFF.

This chain connects TRBV5-6 to TRBJ2-7, with TRBD1 matching 9 bases. Trimming cost V 2 bases and J 3 bases; bases outside gene matches: 3. The germline gives CDR1 SGHDT, CDR2 YYEEEE. CDR3 length equals 14 residues. The CDR3 loop reads CASSFGQGHYEQYF. The DNA of the CDR3 is TGTGCCAGCAGCTTTGGACAGGGGCACTACGAGCAGTACTTC.

The V call is TRBV18, the J call TRBJ2-1; TRBD2 agrees at 7 bases. The junction had 4 bases not matched to a gene; V was cut back by 1 base and J by 4 bases. This CDR3 has 15 amino acids. From germline, CDR1 is KGHSH and CDR2 LQKENI. CDR3 residues: CASSPQQGGYNEQFF. The DNA for the CDR3 is TGTGCCAGCTCACCACAGCAGGGAGGGTACAATGAGCAGTTCTTC.

The chain carries TRBV19 and TRBJ2-1, with 15 bases fitting TRBD2. Germline V lookup: CDR1 LNHDA, CDR2 SQIVND (reference sequence). V shed 5 bases and J 16 bases; nucleotides not matched to a gene: 12. The CDR3 extends over 15 amino acids. The CDR3 DNA sequence: TGTGCCAGTAGTGCCCGGACTAGCGGGAGGGCGGGTATTTTCTTC. It yields the protein CASSARTSGRAGIFF.

This clone has just one count. The rearrangement links TRBV7-6 to TRBJ1-2; 8 bases agree with TRBD1. Germline values: CDR1 SGHVS, CDR2 FNYEAQ. The CDR3 length is 16 residues. The V segment lost 1 base and the J segment 4 bases; nucleotides outside the gene matches: 8. Written as DNA, the CDR3 is TGTGCCAGCAGCTTAGAACCTAGGACAGGGTTCTATGGCTACACCTTC. Translation: CASSLEPRTGFYGYTF.

CDR3 sequence: CASSYSTGTGANEQFF. The CDR3 DNA reads TGTGCCAGCAGTTACTCGACCGGGACAGGGGCCAATGAGCAGTTCTTC. The chain carries TRBV6-5 and TRBJ2-1; 10 positions agree with TRBD1. The germline V gene has CDR1 MNHEY and CDR2 SVGAGI. J was trimmed by 6 bases and V by 0 bases; bases with no gene match: 5. The CDR3 has 16 residues.

The chain couples TRBV27 to TRBJ2-1; a weak D match, TRBD1 (6 bases). Trimming stripped 3 bases from V and 7 bases from J, with 13 bases between. The CDR3 is made up of 14 amino acids. Germline V lookup: CDR1 MNHEY, CDR2 SMNVEV (reference sequence). The CDR3 is CASSFVQGSNEQFF. The CDR3 region has the DNA TGTGCCAGCAGTTTTGTACAGGGTTCGAATGAGCAGTTCTTC.